Sequencing of this TCR beta chain was carried out in a study of cytomegalovirus exposure and HLA in healthy donors (TCRdb year 2017). About the investigation overall: In an earlier analysis of 450 to 750 of the donors, roughly 300 Gb of sequence data and 90 million to 120 million unique TCR beta sequences from about 179 million T cells were reported. A later genetic analysis took genome-wide SNP genotypes for about 55% of the 666 donors and used that subset as a discovery cohort. The T cell repertoires of around 670 subjects were profiled by immunosequencing and related to cytomegalovirus serostatus. Among some 410 genotyped donors of the cohort, an average of about 220,000 unique TCR beta nucleotide sequences was sequenced per donor, of which about 19% were non-productive. Typing coverage differed by locus: A, B, C, DRB1 and DQB1 were typed in about 629-630 donors, DQA1 in about 560, DPA1 in around 600, and DPB1 in 450 to 490. The aim of the study was to test whether cataloging public T cell receptors could identify signatures of past pathogen exposure. All discovery cohort repertoires had been generated using a single sequencing platform. The later analysis used no new phenotypic data to find candidate immune exposures, relying instead on TCR beta sequences and their occurrence across donors. An earlier analysis of approximately 500 of the donors applied high-throughput TCR beta sequencing to assess whether each TCR beta V gene segment acted as functional or pseudogenic. HLA typing covered class I and class II loci at four-digit resolution. An early release covering 550 to 650 HLA-typed donors comprised 250 to 350 gigabases of sequencing data and about 90 million unique TCR sequences. In a later analysis, previously published TCR beta repertoires from fewer than 750 donors were re-analyzed and high-resolution HLA genotyping was added so that TCR occurrence patterns could be studied. A handful of DR-DQ haplotypes were handled as single units for association and clustering because linkage in the cohort was strong. To predict cytomegalovirus infection status, the study combined high-throughput TCR immunosequencing, statistical association of individual TCRs with disease status, and machine learning. Alongside the repertoire data, information on donor age, sex, ethnicity and CMV serostatus was compiled. Along with the roughly 610-subject first cohort, a separate validation cohort of over 90 different subjects was used. Of the roughly 400 genotyped donors, about 84% fell in the genetic ancestry cluster associated with self-reported Caucasian donors. What the authors observed across the whole study: In vitro tests confirmed that a few of the cytomegalovirus-associated TCR beta chains recognize cytomegalovirus antigens. In a later analysis, TCR association rates were found to vary across HLA loci, with the most associated TCRs seen for DRB1 alleles and the fewest for HLA-C alleles. A later genetic analysis reported fewer N-insertions in productive TCRs among donors in an Asian-associated ancestry cluster than the roughly 700-donor mean. In an earlier analysis of about 600 of the donors, most TCR beta V segments appeared in productive rearrangements about 87% or about 30% of the time, broadly matching IMGT annotations. A later analysis reported that several top co-occurrence clusters appeared linked to parvovirus B19, influenza, CMV and Epstein-Barr virus. Some IMGT-functional V segments, including TRBV6-2 and TRBV6-3, could not be told apart with the 87-base-pair reads, so those segments were excluded. The cohort was sequenced for TCR beta chains only, and without alpha or paired-chain data the features that could be detected were limited. A further reported finding was that TCR beta sequences accurately predicted the HLA-A and HLA-B alleles for most subjects in the first cohort. Correlated functional status among segregating V segments might be attributable to linkage disequilibrium, but an unknown experimental factor could not be ruled out. The study listed 150 to 200 TCR beta chains as associated with cytomegalovirus. When HLA alleles, especially DR and DQ, strongly co-occurred, attributing TCR associations to individual alleles was difficult. Roughly uniform sequencing depth across donors was assumed in presence/absence analyses, although this assumption may not hold. The authors suggested that the approach could potentially be generalized to other disease states and immunological phenotypes. Most TCR sequences were observed very rarely across donors, whereas some public TCRs were present in many individuals. The classifier was reported to diagnose cytomegalovirus status with high specificity and sensitivity in both the original cohort and the validation cohort. Over 15 rarely observed V segments, including chromosome 9 orphons, were excluded from the earlier analysis of about 600 of the donors because counts were too low. Because HLA typing was missing for some donors at each locus, association tests included only the typed subset. In a later genetic analysis, a missense DCLRE1C variant was associated with V-gene and J-gene trimming of TCR beta chains, and the association was replicated in an independent cohort. According to a later analysis, most CMV-associated TCR beta chains appeared to be HLA-restricted, and the HLA associations seemed to be driven largely by CMV exposure. Compared with equally common non-associated chains, HLA-associated TCR beta chains in a later analysis were more clonally expanded and had lower generation probabilities. Specific HLA alleles were associated with 18,000 or so TCR beta sequences at a false discovery rate of 0.05 in a later analysis. A group of highly shared sequence variants was considered likely to be a technical artifact of the sequencing pipeline. Immune exposure information for the cohort was limited to CMV serostatus.

The cohort consisted of some 670 healthy bone marrow donors. Cohort members were all nominally healthy when sampled, although unrecorded immune exposures were likely present. Of the 700 or so cohort members, about 280 had positive CMV serostatus and 350 to 450 had negative CMV serostatus, and CMV serostatus was not recorded for the donor. Every donor gave a peripheral blood sample, and the peripheral blood mononuclear cells from that sample were used for TCR beta sequencing. Genomic DNA was extracted from the blood cell samples with the Qiagen DNeasy Blood Extraction Kit. This clone has just one count. Its antigen is not yet known. It has no much larger one-base neighbor in the sample; base qualities were not kept. Library creation used the immunoSEQ multiplex PCR assay. For the multiplex PCR, a mixture combining 60 forward primers for TCR Vbeta segments and 13 reverse primers for TCR Jbeta segments was used. Amplification of the CDR3 region of rearranged TCR beta genes was performed with a multiplex PCR assay on genomic DNA. On the Illumina HiSeq System, the amplified TCR beta libraries were sequenced as 87-base-pair reads. As for the authors' bioinformatics: Across the roughly 640 repertoires, a later analysis counted some 81 million unique TCR beta chains, some 11 million of which were shared by at least two donors. Raw reads were error-corrected and collapsed into unique sequences with a nearest-neighbor algorithm that merged closely related sequences to remove PCR and sequencing errors. Alignment of CDR3 sequences to IMGT reference sequences was used to assign V, D and J gene segments. For a sequence to be retained, a match of at least six nucleotides was required to both a V gene segment and a J gene segment. A rearrangement was called productive if the CDR3 had no stop codons and remained in frame with V and J, and every other rearrangement was called non-productive. CDR3 was defined by IMGT convention, running from the second conserved V-encoded cysteine to the conserved J-encoded phenylalanine. In an earlier analysis of 587 of the donors, sequences lacking an unambiguous match to a single V gene segment were excluded. An earlier analysis of a few hundred of the donors called V segments functional above 56.7% productive rearrangements and segregating when the between-donor standard deviation exceeded 5%. A statistical classification framework was developed to diagnose cytomegalovirus status using the catalog of TCR beta chain sequences. A later analysis assigned V and J genes by comparing TCR nucleotide sequences with IMGT/GENE-DB human TR gene sequences. Using the TCRdist pipeline, a later analysis assigned CDR3 sequences along with most-parsimonious VDJ recombination scenarios. In a later analysis, each TCR beta chain was defined by its CDR3 amino acid sequence together with its V-gene family, and reads without a unique V-gene family were excluded. As a way to deal with suspected cross-contamination and a sequencing artifact, a later analysis dropped over 550 nucleotide sequences that were highly shared and had low generation probability. In a later analysis, a clonal expansion index for each public chain was calculated from normalized within-repertoire ranks of inferred template counts. In a later analysis, generation probabilities were computed with a VDJ recombination model fitted to out-of-frame rearrangements, and the resulting probabilities were checked against IGoR. In a later analysis, hypergeometric tests were used to score TCR-TCR, TCR-HLA and TCR-CMV co-occurrence, with a repertoire-size bias correction applied to TCR pairs. False discovery rates were estimated in a later analysis by permuting HLA or CMV assignments 20 times. In a later analysis, co-occurring TCRs were grouped using DBSCAN, and TCRdist sequence similarity was added for clustering within HLA-allele-positive subsets. Repertoires with fewer than 30,000 or more than 120,000 public chains, plus five repertoires with anomalous nucleotide sharing, were excluded from co-occurrence clustering. The immuneACCESS repertoire file appears here via TCRdb, limited to in-frame rearrangements. These files lack a portion of the clones; in checked studies, under half of the deficit traces to unresolved V genes, and the cause of the others is not known. That table gives V, J and clone size, and the DNA gave D and trimming. This sample is represented by 100,000 or so clones; around three quarters of them were singletons. Approximately 2.2% of the sample is taken by the ten largest.

The CDR3 sequence holds 13 residues, the cysteine and phenylalanine included. Kept here is only the CDR3 DNA, which spans 39 bases and is read in frame from base 1. CDR1 and CDR2, looked up from the germline V gene, are SNHLY and FYNNEI. For this chain, trimming is 7 bases at the V end and 7 bases at the J end, and the number of junction bases without a gene match is 10. The clonotype comes from a human donor in good health. Sequencing was carried out using PBMCs. The chain employs TRBV2 and TRBJ2-7; TRBD1 lines up with 7 middle nucleotides. The DNA reads TGTGCCAGCACCCCGGACAGGCCGGGGGAGCAGTACTTC. It translates to CASTPDRPGEQYF.